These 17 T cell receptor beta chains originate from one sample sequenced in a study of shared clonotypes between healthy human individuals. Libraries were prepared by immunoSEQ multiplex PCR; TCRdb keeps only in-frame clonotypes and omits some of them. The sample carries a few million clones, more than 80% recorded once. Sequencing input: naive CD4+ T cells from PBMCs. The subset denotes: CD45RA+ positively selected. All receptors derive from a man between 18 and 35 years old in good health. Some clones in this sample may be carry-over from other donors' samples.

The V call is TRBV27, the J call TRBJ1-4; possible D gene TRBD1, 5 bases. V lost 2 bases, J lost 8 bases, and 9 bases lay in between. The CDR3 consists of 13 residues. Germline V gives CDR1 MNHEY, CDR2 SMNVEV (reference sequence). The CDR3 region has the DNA TGTGCCAGCAGTTTAAGGGGTGACGAAAAACTGTTTTTT. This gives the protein CASSLRGDEKLFF. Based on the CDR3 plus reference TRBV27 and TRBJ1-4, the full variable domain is EAQVTQNPRYLITVTGKKLTVTCSQNMNHEYMSWYRQDPGLGLRQIYYSMNVEVTDKGDVPEGYKVSRKEKRNFPLILESPSPNQTSLYFCASSLRGDEKLFFGSGTQLSVL.

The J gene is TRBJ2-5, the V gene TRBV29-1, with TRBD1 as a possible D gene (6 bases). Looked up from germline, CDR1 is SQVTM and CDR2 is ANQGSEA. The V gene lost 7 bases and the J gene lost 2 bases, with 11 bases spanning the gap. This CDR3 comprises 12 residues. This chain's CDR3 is CSAGQAQETQYF. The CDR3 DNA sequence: TGCAGCGCGGGACAAGCTCAAGAGACCCAGTACTTC.

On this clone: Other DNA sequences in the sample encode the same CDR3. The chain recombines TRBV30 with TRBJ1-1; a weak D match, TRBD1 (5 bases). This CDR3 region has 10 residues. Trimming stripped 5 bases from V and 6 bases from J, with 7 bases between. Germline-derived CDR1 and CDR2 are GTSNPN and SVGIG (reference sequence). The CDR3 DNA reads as TGTGCCTGGTCCAGGGCTGAAGCTTTCTTT. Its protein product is CAWSRAEAFF.

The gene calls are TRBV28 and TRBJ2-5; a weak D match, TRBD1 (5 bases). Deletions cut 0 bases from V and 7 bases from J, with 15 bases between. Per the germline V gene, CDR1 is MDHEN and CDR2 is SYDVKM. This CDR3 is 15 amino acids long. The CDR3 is CASSLWGGAKLTQYF. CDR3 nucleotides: TGTGCCAGCAGTTTATGGGGTGGGGCGAAGTTGACCCAGTACTTC. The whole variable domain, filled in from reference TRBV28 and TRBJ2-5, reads DVKVTQSSRYLVKRTGEKVFLECVQDMDHENMFWYRQDPGLGLRLIYFSYDVKMKEKGDIPEGYSVSREKKERFSLILESASTNQTSMYLCASSLWGGAKLTQYFGPGTRLLVL.

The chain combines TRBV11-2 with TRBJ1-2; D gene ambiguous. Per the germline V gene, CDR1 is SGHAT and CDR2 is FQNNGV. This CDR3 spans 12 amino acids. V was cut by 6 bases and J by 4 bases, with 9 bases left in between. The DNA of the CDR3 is TGTGCCAGCAGTTACCACACCTATGGCTACACCTTC. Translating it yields CASSYHTYGYTF. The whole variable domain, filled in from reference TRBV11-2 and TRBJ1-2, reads EAGVAQSPRYKIIEKRQSVAFWCNPISGHATLYWYQQILGQGPKLLIQFQNNGVVDDSQLPKDRFSAERLKGVDSTLKIQPAKLEDSAVYLCASSYHTYGYTFGSGTRLTVV.

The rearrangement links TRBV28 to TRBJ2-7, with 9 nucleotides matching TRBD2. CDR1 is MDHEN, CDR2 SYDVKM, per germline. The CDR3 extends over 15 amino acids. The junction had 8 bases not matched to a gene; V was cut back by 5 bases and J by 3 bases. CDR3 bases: TGTGCCAGCAGTCCTCCTAGCGGGATCCTCTACGAGCAGTACTTC. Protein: CASSPPSGILYEQYF.

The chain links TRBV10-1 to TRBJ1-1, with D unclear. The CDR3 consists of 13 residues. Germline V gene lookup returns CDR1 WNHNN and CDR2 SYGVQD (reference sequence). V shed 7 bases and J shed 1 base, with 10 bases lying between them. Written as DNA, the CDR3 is TGCGCCAGCATGGCCTCTCCGAACACTGAAGCTTTCTTT. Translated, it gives CASMASPNTEAFF.

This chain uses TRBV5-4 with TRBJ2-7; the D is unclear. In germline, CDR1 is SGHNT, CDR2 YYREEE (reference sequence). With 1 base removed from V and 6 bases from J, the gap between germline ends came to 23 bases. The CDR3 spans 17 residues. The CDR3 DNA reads TGTGCCAGCAGCTTGAAGCCGAAGGGCATGGGTTCCGGCGAGCAGTACTTC. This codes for CASSLKPKGMGSGEQYF.

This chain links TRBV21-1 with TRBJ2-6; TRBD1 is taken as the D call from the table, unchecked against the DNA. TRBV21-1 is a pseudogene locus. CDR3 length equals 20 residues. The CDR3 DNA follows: TGTGCCAGCAGCAAAGCATCTTCTCAGGGGATTAGCTCTGGGGCCAACGTCCTGACTTTC. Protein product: CASSKASSQGISSGANVLTF.

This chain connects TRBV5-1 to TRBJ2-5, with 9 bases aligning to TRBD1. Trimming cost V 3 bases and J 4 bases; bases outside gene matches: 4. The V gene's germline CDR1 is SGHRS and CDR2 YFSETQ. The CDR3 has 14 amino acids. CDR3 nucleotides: TGCGCCAGCAGCTACCAGGGACAGGGAGAGACCCAGTACTTC. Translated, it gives CASSYQGQGETQYF. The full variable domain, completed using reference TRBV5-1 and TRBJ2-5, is KAGVTQTPRYLIKTRGQQVTLSCSPISGHRSVSWYQQTPGQGLQFLFEYFSETQRNKGNFPGRFSGRQFSNSRSEMNVSTLELGDSALYLCASSYQGQGETQYFGPGTRLLVL.

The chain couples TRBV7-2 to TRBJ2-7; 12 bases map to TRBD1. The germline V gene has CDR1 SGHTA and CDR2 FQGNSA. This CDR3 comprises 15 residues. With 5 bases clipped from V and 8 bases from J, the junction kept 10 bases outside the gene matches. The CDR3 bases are TGTGCCAGCAGCCGGAGCGGGACAGGGGGCCAGCAGCAGTACTTC. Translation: CASSRSGTGGQQQYF. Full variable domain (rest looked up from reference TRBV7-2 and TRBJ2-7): GAGVSQSPSNKVTEKGKDVELRCDPISGHTALYWYRQSLGQGLEFLIYFQGNSAPDKSGLPSDRFSAERTGGSVSTLTIQRTQQEDSAVYLCASSRSGTGGQQQYFGPGTRLTVT.

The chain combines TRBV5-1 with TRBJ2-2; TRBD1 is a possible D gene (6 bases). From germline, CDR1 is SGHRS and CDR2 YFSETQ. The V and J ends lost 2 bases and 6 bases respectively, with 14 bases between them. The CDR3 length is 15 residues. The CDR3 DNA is TGCGCCAGCAGCTTTGGGACACATCCCTCCGGGGAGCTGTTTTTT. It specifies CASSFGTHPSGELFF.

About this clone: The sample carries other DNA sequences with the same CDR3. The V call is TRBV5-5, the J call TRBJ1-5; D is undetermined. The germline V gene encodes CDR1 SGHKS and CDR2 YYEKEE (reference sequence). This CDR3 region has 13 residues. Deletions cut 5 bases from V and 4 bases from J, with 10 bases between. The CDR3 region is CASSSEGNQPQHF. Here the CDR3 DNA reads TGTGCCAGCAGTTCCGAAGGAAATCAGCCCCAGCATTTT.

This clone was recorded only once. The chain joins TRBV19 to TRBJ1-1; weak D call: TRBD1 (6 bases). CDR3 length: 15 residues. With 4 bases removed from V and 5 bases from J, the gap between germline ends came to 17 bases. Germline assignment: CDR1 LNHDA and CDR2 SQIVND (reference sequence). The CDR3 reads CASSREQGGRTEAFF. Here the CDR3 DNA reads TGTGCCAGTAGTAGGGAACAGGGAGGAAGGACTGAAGCTTTCTTT. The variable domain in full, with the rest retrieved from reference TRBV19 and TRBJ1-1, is DGGITQSPKYLFRKEGQNVTLSCEQNLNHDAMYWYRQDPGQGLRLIYYSQIVNDFQKGDIAEGYSVSREKKESFPLTVTSAQKNPTAFYLCASSREQGGRTEAFFGQGTRLTVV.

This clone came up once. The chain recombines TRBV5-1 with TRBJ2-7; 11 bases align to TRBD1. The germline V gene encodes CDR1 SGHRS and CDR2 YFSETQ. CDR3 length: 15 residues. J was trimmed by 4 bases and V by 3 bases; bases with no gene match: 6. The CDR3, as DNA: TGCGCCAGCAGCTCCCGGACAGGGGGCGTTTACGAGCAGTACTTC. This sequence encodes CASSSRTGGVYEQYF.

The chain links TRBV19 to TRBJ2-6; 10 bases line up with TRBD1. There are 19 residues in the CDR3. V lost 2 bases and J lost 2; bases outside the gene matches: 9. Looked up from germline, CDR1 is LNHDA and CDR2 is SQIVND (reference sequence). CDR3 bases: TGTGCCAGTAGTATAACTGGACAGGGGGTATTGGCTGGGGCCAACGTCCTGACTTTC. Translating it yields CASSITGQGVLAGANVLTF.

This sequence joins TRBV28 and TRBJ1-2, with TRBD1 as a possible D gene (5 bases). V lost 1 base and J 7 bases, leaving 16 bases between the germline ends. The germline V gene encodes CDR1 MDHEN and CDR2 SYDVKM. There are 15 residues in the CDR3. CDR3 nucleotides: TGTGCCAGCAGTTTATTGGCGCCTCAGGGCGGTGGCTACACCTTC. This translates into CASSLLAPQGGGYTF.